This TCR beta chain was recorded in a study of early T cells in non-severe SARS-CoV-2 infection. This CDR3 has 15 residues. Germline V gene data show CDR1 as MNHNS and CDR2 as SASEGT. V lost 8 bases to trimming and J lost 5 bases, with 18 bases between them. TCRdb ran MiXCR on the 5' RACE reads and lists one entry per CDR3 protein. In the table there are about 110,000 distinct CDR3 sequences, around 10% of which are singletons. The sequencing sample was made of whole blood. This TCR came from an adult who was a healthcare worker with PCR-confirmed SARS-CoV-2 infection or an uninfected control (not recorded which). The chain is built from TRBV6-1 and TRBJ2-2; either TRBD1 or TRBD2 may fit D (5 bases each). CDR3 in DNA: TGTGCCAGCGGTGTGTTCGGGGCTGGGACCGGGGAGCTGTTTTTT. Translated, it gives CASGVFGAGTGELFF.